A selection of T cell receptor beta chains follows, all from one sample in a study of identifying expanded T cells in peripheral blood. Some clones are missing from TCRdb's copy, which holds only in-frame ones; the method was immunoSEQ multiplex PCR. The sample has about 47,000 clones; around 82% are singletons. Sequencing input: blood. These receptors all stem from a person aged 18-70 years in good health. CDR3s include the opening cysteine and the closing phenylalanine or tryptophan. A D gene is named only where the DNA matches it firmly. Clone size is given for some rows only: seen once, a few or many times, or a class if the clone is expanded.

J gene,V gene,clone size,D gene,CDR3 protein,CDR3 DNA
TRBJ2-1,TRBV6-6,.,TRBD1,CASSSGQATYNEQFF,TGTGCCAGCAGTTCGGGACAGGCGACCTACAATGAGCAGTTCTTC
TRBJ2-2,TRBV5-4,.,.,CASNPESNTGELFF,TGTGCCAGCAACCCAGAGTCGAACACCGGGGAGCTGTTTTTT
TRBJ2-3,TRBV5-4,few,TRBD2,CASSLASGHTDTQYF,TGTGCCAGCAGCTTGGCTAGCGGGCACACAGATACGCAGTATTTT
TRBJ2-3,TRBV4-2,.,.,CASSQDPSTDTQYF,TGTGCCAGCAGCCAAGATCCGAGCACAGATACGCAGTATTTT
TRBJ1-1,TRBV5-4,.,TRBD1,CASSPQGGNTEAFF,TGTGCCAGCAGCCCACAGGGGGGGAACACTGAAGCTTTCTTT
TRBJ1-3,TRBV6-5,.,.,CASSYTWGSGNTIYF,TGTGCCAGCAGTTACACGTGGGGCTCTGGAAACACCATATATTTT
TRBJ1-5,TRBV6-5,.,.,CASSELNQPQHF,TGTGCCAGCAGTGAGCTAAATCAGCCCCAGCATTTT
TRBJ2-2,TRBV7-6,.,TRBD1,CASSFQPGQGAGELFF,TGTGCCAGCAGCTTTCAACCGGGACAGGGCGCCGGGGAGCTGTTTTTT
TRBJ2-6,TRBV18,.,TRBD1,CASSPRGQSSFSGANVLTF,TGTGCCAGCTCACCAAGGGGACAGTCCTCCTTCTCTGGGGCCAACGTCCTGACTTTC
TRBJ2-2,TRBV4-1,.,TRBD1,CASSPKPDRDRELFF,TGCGCCAGCAGCCCCAAGCCAGACAGGGACCGGGAGCTGTTTTTT
TRBJ2-3,TRBV29-1,.,TRBD2,CSVLMGGGSSTDTQYF,TGCAGCGTTCTCATGGGGGGGGGATCTAGCACAGATACGCAGTATTTT
TRBJ2-2,TRBV19,.,TRBD2,CASSIPVRTSGNTGELFF,TGTGCCAGTAGTATTCCGGTAAGGACTAGCGGAAACACCGGGGAGCTGTTTTTT
TRBJ1-4,TRBV5-1,.,.,CASSLAGGSEKLFF,TGCGCCAGCAGCTTGGCCGGTGGAAGTGAAAAACTGTTTTTT
TRBJ1-4,TRBV2,.,.,CASSGSGYHEKLFF,TGTGCCAGCAGTGGGTCAGGATATCATGAAAAACTGTTTTTT
TRBJ2-1,TRBV7-6,.,.,CASSLSRGFEQFF,TGTGCCAGCAGCTTAAGTCGCGGTTTTGAACAGTTCTTC
TRBJ2-5,TRBV5-1,.,.,CASSLDSWGRETQYF,TGCGCCAGCAGCTTGGACTCTTGGGGCAGGGAGACCCAGTACTTC
TRBJ1-5,TRBV16,.,.,CASSQWRPGSGRPQHF,TGTGCCAGCAGCCAATGGCGTCCAGGGTCCGGACGGCCCCAGCATTTT
TRBJ1-4,TRBV7-9,.,.,CASSSSGATNEKLFF,TGTGCCAGCAGCTCCTCGGGCGCAACTAATGAAAAACTGTTTTTT
TRBJ1-6,TRBV9,few,TRBD1,CASSPGPQGPDSPLHF,TGTGCCAGCAGCCCAGGCCCACAGGGGCCGGATTCACCCCTCCACTTT
TRBJ2-5,TRBV2,few,TRBD2,CAGAAGAEETQYF,TGTGCCGGGGCAGCGGGAGCGGAAGAGACCCAGTACTTC
TRBJ2-3,TRBV15,.,.,CATSLRSGGTDTQYF,TGTGCCACCAGCTTACGTAGTGGGGGTACAGATACGCAGTATTTT